Each of the 16 T cell receptor beta chains below was sequenced from the same sample in a study of T cells in Graves' hyperthyroidism and ophthalmopathy. TCR beta CDR3 sequences were amplified from RNA transcripts. An initial round of RT-PCR targeting the TCR CDR3 relied on the HTBI primer set. TCRdb called the multiplex PCR reads again in MiXCR, with one record for every CDR3 protein. The sample comprises 450,000 to 700,000 distinct CDR3 sequences, 40% to 55% of which are singletons, and roughly 20% rests with the top ten. The sequenced material came from peripheral blood or thyroid tissue (not recorded which). The receptor set was obtained from an adult woman with Graves' disease, either hyperthyroidism or ophthalmopathy (not recorded which).

This clonotype was observed at least ten times. Germline and junction disagree at one end, which may indicate a read error. V gene TRBV12-3 or TRBV12-4 combines with J gene TRBJ1-1, with D unclear. This CDR3 is built from 12 residues. CDR3 nucleotide sequence: TGTGCCAGCAGTTTAGGCCCCTCCCAGGCGGCCTTT. It encodes CASSLGPSQAAF.

This clonotype was seen ten or more times. The rearrangement uses TRBV12-3 or TRBV12-4 and TRBJ1-3; D is unclear. The CDR3 length is 12 residues. V lost 6 bases and J lost 2, with 5 bases in between. CDR3 sequence (DNA): TGTGCCAGCAGGAGGGCTGGAAACACCATATATTTT. It translates to CASRRAGNTIYF.

Notes on this clonotype: A junction boundary mismatches the germline segment, possibly from a read error. This chain links TRBV5-6 with TRBJ2-5; 7 bases agree with TRBD2. CDR1 SGHDT and CDR2 YYEEEE come from the germline V gene. This CDR3 spans 16 amino acids. The CDR3 DNA is TGTGCCAGCAGCGCCATACTAGCGTGGCACCAAGAGACCCAGTATTTC. It is translated as CASSAILAWHQETQYF.

The chain combines TRBV20-1 with TRBJ1-6, with TRBD1 matching over 11 bases. Germline loops: CDR1 DFQATT, CDR2 SNEGSKA (reference sequence). Losses at the gene ends were 3 bases for V and 8 bases for J; bases not matched to a gene: 12. The CDR3 is 17 residues long. CDR3 DNA: TGCAGTGCTAGTAATCCGCAGGGACAGGGGGACTATTCACCCCTCCACTTT. Its protein is CSASNPQGQGDYSPLHF.

This clonotype occurred many times. CDR3 sequence reads: CSALVVAQGDPYEQYF. CDR3 coding DNA: TGCAGTGCTCTAGTTGTGGCCCAGGGGGATCCATACGAGCAGTACTTC. The chain employs TRBV20-1 and TRBJ2-7; the match to TRBD1 covers 7 bases. The germline CDR1 and CDR2 sequences are DFQATT and SNEGSKA (reference sequence). J was trimmed by 4 bases and V by 5 bases; bases with no gene match: 17. CDR3 length: 16 amino acids.

J is TRBJ1-5 and V is TRBV7-8; D is perhaps TRBD1 (5 bases). The V and J ends lost 1 base and 5 bases respectively, with 15 bases between them. CDR3 length equals 16 residues. Germline V gene sequence: CDR1 SGHVS, CDR2 FQNEAQ. The CDR3 region is CASSLGYEQGDQPQHF. As DNA, the CDR3 is TGTGCCAGCAGCTTAGGCTACGAGCAGGGCGATCAGCCCCAGCATTTT.

This clonotype was recorded a few times. The V gene is TRBV5-1, the J gene TRBJ2-3; D is ambiguous. The CDR3 has 13 amino acids. Trimming pared 6 bases from V and 2 bases from J, leaving 10 bases between. The germline gives CDR1 SGHRS, CDR2 YFSETQ. As DNA, the CDR3 is TGCGCCAGCAAGTTCTTCCCCACAGATACGCAGTATTTT. Its translation is CASKFFPTDTQYF.

This clonotype has a count of ten or more. The chain uses TRBV3-1 and TRBJ1-2; the match to TRBD1 covers 9 bases. CDR1 is LGHDT, CDR2 YNNKEL, per germline (reference sequence). CDR3 length: 16 residues. Trimming took 4 bases from V and 6 from J; bases not matched to a gene: 12. The CDR3 nucleotides read TGTGCCAGCAGCCTTGGGACAGGGAGTTTTTCGGATGGCTACACCTTC. Its protein product is CASSLGTGSFSDGYTF.

This clonotype was counted many times. V and J are TRBV12-3 or TRBV12-4 and TRBJ2-7; TRBD2 matches at 12 bases. The V segment lost 5 bases and the J segment 2 bases; nucleotides outside the gene matches: 7. This CDR3 region has 16 residues. CDR3 in DNA: TGTGCCAGCAGTCCATCAAGACTAGCGGGAGCCTACGAGCAGTACTTC. Translated, it gives CASSPSRLAGAYEQYF.

This clonotype appeared many times. V usage is TRBV24-1 and J usage is TRBJ2-5; 12 bases align to TRBD2. The J segment lost 2 bases and the V segment lost 3 bases, leaving 12 bases of the junction unmatched. Germline V gene lookup returns CDR1 KGHDR and CDR2 SFDVKD. The CDR3 consists of 19 residues. The chain's CDR3 is CATSDETSGRRANQETQYF. CDR3 DNA sequence: TGTGCCACCAGTGATGAGACTAGCGGGAGAAGAGCCAATCAAGAGACCCAGTACTTC.

The chain recombines TRBV13 with TRBJ2-3, with D possibly matching TRBD2 (6 bases). Germline lookup yields CDR1 PRHDT and CDR2 FYEKMQ (reference sequence). The V gene lost 5 bases and the J gene lost 2 bases, with 11 bases spanning the gap. The CDR3 is made up of 14 amino acids. CDR3 sequence reads: CASSRREDTDTQYF. The CDR3 nucleotides read TGTGCCAGCAGCAGAAGGGAGGACACAGATACGCAGTATTTT. Drawing the rest from reference TRBV13 and TRBJ2-3, the complete variable domain is AAGVIQSPRHLIKEKRETATLKCYPIPRHDTVYWYQQGPGQDPQFLISFYEKMQSDKGSIPDRFSAQQFSDYHSELNMSSLELGDSALYFCASSRREDTDTQYFGPGTRLTVL.

The V call is TRBV20-1, the J call TRBJ2-7, with D perhaps TRBD2 (6 bases). Germline V gene data show CDR1 as DFQATT and CDR2 as SNEGSKA (reference sequence). There are 10 residues in the CDR3. The CDR3 sequence is CRAGSVEQYF. CDR3 DNA sequence: TGCAGAGCCGGGAGCGTCGAGCAGTACTTC.

The chain uses TRBV29-1 and TRBJ1-1, with D unclear. CDR1 is SQVTM and CDR2 is ANQGSEA in the germline V gene. CDR3 length: 13 amino acids. V lost 1 base, J lost 7 bases, and 13 bases lay in between. CDR3 sequence: CSVEADLGFEAFF. DNA of the CDR3: TGCAGCGTTGAAGCCGATCTCGGGTTTGAAGCTTTCTTT.

The rearrangement joins TRBV9 to TRBJ1-6; D is perhaps TRBD1 (5 bases). The germline CDR1 and CDR2 sequences are SGDLS and YYNGEE. Deletions cut 4 bases from V and 6 bases from J, with 17 bases between. This CDR3 is 16 amino acids long. The CDR3 DNA reads TGTGCCAGCAGCTTAGCCGGGGGGACGGTTAATTCACCCCTCCACTTT. Amino acids: CASSLAGGTVNSPLHF. The full variable domain, in which reference TRBV9 and TRBJ1-6 provide the parts outside the CDR3, is DSGVTQTPKHLITATGQRVTLRCSPRSGDLSVYWYQQSLDQGLQFLIQYYNGEERAKGNILERFSAQQFPDLHSELNLSSLELGDSALYFCASSLAGGTVNSPLHFGNGTRLTVT.

This clonotype was counted at least ten times. The DNA of the CDR3 is TGTGCCAGTAGTATTAGGCCAGGGTGGAGCACTGAAGCTTTCTTT. Translation gives CASSIRPGWSTEAFF. This rearrangement joins TRBV19 to TRBJ1-1, with a weak D call TRBD1 (5 bases). This CDR3 is 15 amino acids long. Germline CDR1 reads LNHDA; CDR2 reads SQIVND (reference sequence). V was clipped by 3 bases and J by 4 bases, with 15 bases between them.

The chain carries TRBV19 and TRBJ1-1, with D possibly TRBD1 on 5 matching bases. Trimming stripped 4 bases from V and 6 bases from J, with 12 bases between. Germline V gene lookup returns CDR1 LNHDA and CDR2 SQIVND (reference sequence). CDR3 length equals 13 residues. CDR3 region: CASSTGRRSEAFF. For the CDR3, the DNA is TGTGCCAGTAGTACGGGACGGCGCTCTGAAGCTTTCTTT.